The entry below describes one TCR beta chain. Its antigen remains unknown. A far more abundant clone sits one base away, making this likely a read error. The sample has other DNA sequences that encode this CDR3 too. The data derive from a study of shared clonotypes between healthy human individuals. V shed 6 bases and J shed 0 bases, with 1 base lying between them. The germline gives CDR1 MDHEN, CDR2 SYDVKM. CDR3 size: 11 residues. Libraries were prepared by immunoSEQ multiplex PCR; TCRdb keeps only in-frame clonotypes and omits some of them. The sample records roughly 490,000 clones, roughly four fifths being singletons. Whole-study findings and limits: The expectation was that sequencing depth would affect clonotype sharing among donors.

V and J are TRBV28 and TRBJ2-3; no clear D. What was sequenced was PBMCs. The clonotype comes from a woman between 35 and 50 years old in good health. Some clones in this sample may be carry-over from other donors' samples. The CDR3 region has the DNA TGTGCCAGCAGCAGCACAGATACGCAGTATTTT. It encodes CASSSTDTQYF.